A single TCR beta chain is shown here with its context. This CDR3 region has 13 residues. Trimming took 4 bases from V and 7 from J, leaving 13 bases between them. The germline V gene has CDR1 SGHDN and CDR2 FVKESK. This sample is drawn from a study of T cell changes during pregnancy in multiple sclerosis. Only in-frame clones appear in the TCRdb table, and some are missing; sequencing was by immunoSEQ multiplex PCR. The sample yields roughly 60,000 clones, 90% seen once. The rearrangement joins TRBV14 to TRBJ1-1; D not resolved. The TCR comes from a female donor in good health, enrolled as a control in a pregnancy study. The source was peripheral blood, collected in the second trimester of pregnancy. The CDR3 nucleotides are TGTGCCAGCAGCCGAGCCGTGGGAGGTGAAGCTTTCTTT. Translated, it gives CASSRAVGGEAFF.